This T cell receptor beta chain was observed in a study of regulatory T cells in long-lasting Graves disease. The germline V and J ends were trimmed by 2 bases and 2 bases, with 11 bases remaining between them. CDR3 length equals 15 residues. Germline assignment: CDR1 SEHNR and CDR2 FQNEAQ (reference sequence). Regarding time point: newly diagnosed GD, antithyroid drugs for less than 3 months. The TCR library was made from RNA that had been extracted from PBMCs in TRIzol. Arm-PCR of CDR3 regions with iRepertoire HTBI primers generated TCR beta libraries. TCRdb independently ran MiXCR on the multiplex PCR reads; one entry per CDR3 protein. This table has hundreds of thousands of distinct CDR3 sequences, about 15% appearing once. This sample was shared with a second study, whose subject was T cells in Graves' hyperthyroidism and ophthalmopathy. Per that paper: Patients were aged 18 to 65, had disease duration under 2 months, and had newly diagnosed hyperthyroidism. It was a median around 6 months before onset that the model predicted ophthalmopathy.

This chain uses TRBV7-9 with TRBJ2-3, with D perhaps assigned TRBD1 or TRBD2 (6 bases each). This specimen was peripheral blood mononuclear cells (PBMCs), taken at new diagnosis, from a patient treated with antithyroid drugs. This clonotype originated in a man aged 18 to 30 with Graves disease. The CDR3 DNA is TGTGCCAGCAGCTTAATCGGGGGCCTCACAGATACGCAGTATTTT. Protein product: CASSLIGGLTDTQYF.